These 21 T cell receptor beta chains were all obtained from the same sample, sequenced in a study of CD8+ T cells in alopecia areata. cDNA prepared by RNA extraction and subsequent reverse transcription served as the template for sequencing. This table comes from immunoSEQ multiplex PCR, and its TCRdb copy is limited to in-frame clones, with some not included. The sample contains about 210,000 clones, more than 55% of which appear only once. The sample's treatment: oral pan-JAK inhibitor, 5-10 mg twice daily. Sequences were derived from CD4+ T cells sorted from blood, sampled around week 42, from a patient treated with tofacitinib. The receptors here all came from a human donor with alopecia areata.

CDR3 protein: CASSLDRTGQKAFF. The CDR3 bases are TGTGCCAGCAGCTTGGACAGGACAGGGCAAAAAGCTTTCTTT. J is TRBJ1-1 and V is TRBV5-6, with 8 bases identical to TRBD1. The CDR3 totals 14 residues. V trimming: 0 bases; J trimming: 9 bases; junction bases outside the gene matches: 7. Germline V gene lookup returns CDR1 SGHDT and CDR2 YYEEEE.

The V call is TRBV9, the J call TRBJ1-2; D is uncertain. Germline loops: CDR1 SGDLS, CDR2 YYNGEE. The CDR3 contains 14 residues. The V end was cut by 3 bases, the J end by 6 bases, with 15 bases between. The CDR3 DNA reads as TGTGCCAGCAGCGAAATCGGCAGGTTAGATGGCTACACCTTC. It encodes CASSEIGRLDGYTF.

This clone was observed a few times. V is TRBV5-1 and J is TRBJ2-1; maybe TRBD2 (5 bases). Germline-derived CDR1 and CDR2 are SGHRS and YFSETQ. Between the trimmed V and J ends, which lost 4 bases and 7 bases, there was a span of 12 bases. This CDR3 is built from 13 residues. In DNA form, the CDR3 reads TGCGCCAGCAGCCTTGGTGGGGAGAATGAGCAGTTCTTC. It specifies CASSLGGENEQFF.

The chain uses TRBV13 and TRBJ1-1; D remains unclear. Germline values: CDR1 PRHDT, CDR2 FYEKMQ (reference sequence). The CDR3 sequence is 13 residues long. Deletions cut 1 base from V and 6 bases from J, with 9 bases between. The CDR3 bases are TGTGCCAGCAGCTTAGTCCAGCCCTCTGAAGCTTTCTTT. This gives the protein CASSLVQPSEAFF.

The V gene is TRBV6-5, the J gene TRBJ2-1; TRBD1 might be the D (6 bases). This CDR3 is 16 amino acids long. Trimming removed 0 bases from V and 0 bases from J, with 9 bases in between. The germline CDR1 and CDR2 sequences are MNHEY and SVGAGI. The CDR3 loop is CASSYSRDNSYNEQFF. The CDR3 region has the DNA TGTGCCAGCAGTTACTCCCGGGACAACTCCTACAATGAGCAGTTCTTC.

This clone was counted only a few times. This chain links TRBV27 with TRBJ1-6; TRBD1 agrees at 8 bases. V gave up 4 bases and J gave up 7 bases; unmatched junction bases: 0. Germline V lookup: CDR1 MNHEY, CDR2 SMNVEV (reference sequence). This CDR3 contains 13 residues. The CDR3, as DNA: TGTGCCAGCAGTTGGGACAGGAATTCACCCCTCCACTTT. The encoded protein is CASSWDRNSPLHF.

The chain is built from TRBV6-5 and TRBJ1-6, with D tentatively TRBD1 (6 bases). The CDR3 spans 16 residues. V was cut by 4 bases and J by 9 bases, with 19 bases left in between. Germline V gene lookup returns CDR1 MNHEY and CDR2 SVGAGI. The CDR3 nucleotides are TGTGCCAGCAGTTCCAACGTACAGGGTGGAGGTTCACCCCTCCACTTT. It is translated as CASSSNVQGGGSPLHF.

The chain uses TRBV14 and TRBJ1-2; no reliable D call. The CDR3 spans 15 residues. The germline V and J ends were trimmed by 1 base and 3 bases, with 12 bases remaining between them. Germline values: CDR1 SGHDN, CDR2 FVKESK. The CDR3 DNA reads TGTGCCAGCAGCCAAGTCCCTTGGCCGGACTATGGCTACACCTTC. Its protein product is CASSQVPWPDYGYTF.

The rearrangement links TRBV7-6 to TRBJ1-6; D is perhaps TRBD1 (6 bases). The germline V gene has CDR1 SGHVS and CDR2 FNYEAQ. V dropped 0 bases and J dropped 0 bases, with 9 bases sitting between them. CDR3 length: 17 residues. The CDR3 nucleotides are TGTGCCAGCAGCTTAGCTGGACAGAGCTCCTATAATTCACCCCTCCACTTT. Translation gives CASSLAGQSSYNSPLHF.

This chain joins TRBV29-1 and TRBJ1-1; possible D gene TRBD1, 5 bases. Trimming removed 4 bases at V and 5 bases at J, with 11 bases between. This CDR3 is built from 12 residues. Per the germline V gene, CDR1 is SQVTM and CDR2 is ANQGSEA. The CDR3 nucleotides are TGCAGCGTTGGACAGTTGGGGACTGAAGCTTTCTTT. This gives the protein CSVGQLGTEAFF.

This clone was detected ten times or more. As DNA, the CDR3 is TGCGCCAGCAGCCAAGAAGGTCGGGACGGCTACACCTTC. Translated: CASSQEGRDGYTF. The rearrangement joins TRBV4-3 to TRBJ1-2, with D tentatively TRBD1 (5 bases). Trimming took off 0 bases at V and 8 bases at J, with 10 bases between the two ends. Germline CDR1 is LGHNA and CDR2 is YSLEER. This CDR3 has 13 amino acids.

The chain links TRBV7-2 to TRBJ1-5; no firm D call. The V end lost 7 bases, the J end lost 7 bases, and 14 bases lay between the germline ends. Germline-derived CDR1 and CDR2 are SGHTA and FQGNSA. The CDR3 spans 13 residues. The CDR3 DNA is TGTGCCAGCACCGGAGGTACTGTCCAGCCCCAGCATTTT. It specifies CASTGGTVQPQHF.

V and J are TRBV29-1 and TRBJ1-2; D call uncertain. Deletions cut 7 bases from V and 11 bases from J, with 20 bases between. The germline V gene has CDR1 SQVTM and CDR2 ANQGSEA. The CDR3 contains 12 residues. The CDR3 region is CSAGSEGGDYTF. CDR3 nucleotides: TGCAGCGCTGGGTCGGAGGGTGGTGATTACACCTTC.

J is TRBJ2-3 and V is TRBV29-1; D is uncertain. The germline V gene has CDR1 SQVTM and CDR2 ANQGSEA. V was cut by 7 bases and J by 2 bases, with 13 bases left in between. The CDR3 spans 13 residues. Here the CDR3 DNA reads TGCAGCGGTGACACCGATATCACAGATACGCAGTATTTT. This translates into CSGDTDITDTQYF.

V gene TRBV29-1 combines with J gene TRBJ2-7; D not resolved. V was pared by 7 bases and J by 2 bases, with 9 bases between. This CDR3 contains 11 residues. Germline V lookup: CDR1 SQVTM, CDR2 ANQGSEA. CDR3 sequence: CSGGSTYEQYF. The DNA of the CDR3 is TGCAGCGGTGGGTCTACCTACGAGCAGTACTTC.

This clone is termed medium-sized. The genes are TRBV7-9 and TRBJ1-4; TRBD1 aligns across 8 bases. The CDR3 is 15 amino acids. In germline, CDR1 is SEHNR, CDR2 FQNEAQ (reference sequence). V gave up 5 bases and J gave up 5 bases; unmatched junction bases: 7. The CDR3 region is CASSPQQGVNEKLFF. As DNA, the CDR3 is TGTGCCAGCAGCCCGCAACAGGGGGTAAATGAAAAACTGTTTTTT. Full variable domain (remainder filled in from reference TRBV7-9 and TRBJ1-4): DTGVSQNPRHKITKRGQNVTFRCDPISEHNRLYWYRQTLGQGPEFLTYFQNEAQLEKSRLLSDRFSAERPKGSFSTLEIQRTEQGDSAMYLCASSPQQGVNEKLFFGSGTQLSVL.

The V and J genes are TRBV5-4 and TRBJ1-1; no reliable D call. There are 13 residues in the CDR3. Trimming removed 3 bases from V and 4 bases from J, with 10 bases in between. Germline V gene data show CDR1 as SGHNT and CDR2 as YYREEE (reference sequence). CDR3 in DNA: TGTGCCAGCAGCTCCGCCGCTTCCACTGAAGCTTTCTTT. Residues: CASSSAASTEAFF. Looking up the rest from reference TRBV5-4 and TRBJ1-1 gives the full variable domain: ETGVTQSPTHLIKTRGQQVTLRCSSQSGHNTVSWYQQALGQGPQFIFQYYREEENGRGNFPPRFSGLQFPNYSSELNVNALELDDSALYLCASSSAASTEAFFGQGTRLTVV.

This clone turned up a few times. As DNA, the CDR3 is TGTGCCATCAGTGAGTCCCCTAAGAACACTGAAGCTTTCTTT. It specifies CAISESPKNTEAFF. V and J are TRBV10-3 and TRBJ1-1; D call uncertain. V was clipped by 0 bases and J by 1 base, with 6 bases between them. In germline, CDR1 is ENHRY, CDR2 SYGVKD. The CDR3 is 14 amino acids.

The rearrangement uses TRBV27 and TRBJ1-6; D perhaps matches TRBD1 (5 bases). The CDR3 covers 16 residues. Germline V CDR1 and CDR2: MNHEY, SMNVEV (reference sequence). Deletions cut 1 base from V and 0 bases from J, with 7 bases between. CDR3 sequence reads: CASSLWGSSYNSPLHF. CDR3 bases: TGTGCCAGCAGTTTATGGGGGTCCTCCTATAATTCACCCCTCCACTTT.

The V and J genes are TRBV10-3 and TRBJ1-4; 10 bases agree with TRBD1. The CDR3 length is 14 residues. Trimming removed 10 bases from V and 1 base from J; junction bases left unmatched: 3. Germline CDR1 is ENHRY and CDR2 is SYGVKD. The CDR3 DNA sequence: TGTGCCACCGGGACAGGGGTAACTAATGAAAAACTGTTTTTT. This encodes CATGTGVTNEKLFF.

The chain is built from TRBV29-1 and TRBJ1-2; maybe TRBD1 (6 bases). The ends were cut back, 7 bases at V and 11 bases at J, with 20 bases in the middle. The CDR3 is 12 amino acids. The germline V gene encodes CDR1 SQVTM and CDR2 ANQGSEA. CDR3 region: CSAQAGALRYTF. The CDR3 DNA reads TGCAGCGCTCAAGCAGGGGCTCTCAGATACACCTTC. Drawing the rest from reference TRBV29-1 and TRBJ1-2, the complete variable domain is SAVISQKPSRDICQRGTSLTIQCQVDSQVTMMFWYRQQPGQSLTLIATANQGSEATYESGFVIDKFPISRPNLTFSTLTVSNMSPEDSSIYLCSAQAGALRYTFGSGTRLTVV.